Given below is one T cell receptor (beta chain) in context. These data belong to a study of blood T cell repertoires in COVID-19. Study-level background: Samples taken during acute and convalescent COVID-19 were collected in the United States, Italy and Spain. Nucleic acid was either cDNA or gDNA, and it came from T cells, B-cell-depleted T cells, or PBMCs.

Per the original methods: Amplification of reference gene primers was used by the study to estimate nucleated cell counts. The table came from immunoSEQ multiplex PCR; TCRdb's copy has only in-frame clones and leaves some out. V, J and clone size are taken as reported in that table, and D and trimming were inferred from the DNA itself. The sample consists of around 99,000 clones, less than 85% of them appearing once. Looked up from germline, CDR1 is MDHEN and CDR2 is SYDVKM. With 5 bases clipped from V and 6 bases from J, the junction kept 10 bases outside the gene matches. The CDR3 runs to 15 residues.

The material sequenced was peripheral blood. The chain carries TRBV28 and TRBJ1-2; TRBD1 matches 9 bases. This TCR was sampled from a woman aged 55-75 years with acute or convalescent COVID-19. This CDR3 reads CASSLIGQGTHGYTF. The CDR3 bases are TGTGCCAGCAGTCTCATCGGACAGGGGACGCATGGCTACACCTTC.